This TCR beta chain was recorded in a study of cytomegalovirus exposure and HLA in healthy donors (dated by TCRdb to about 2017). A note on the overall study: An earlier analysis of 587 of the donors reported 250 to 350 Gb of sequence data and 90 million to 120 million unique TCR beta sequences obtained from some 170 million T cells. Rather than using new phenotypic data, the later analysis identified candidate immune exposures from TCR beta sequences and from how often those sequences occurred across donors. The number of typed donors differed by locus: roughly 620-640 for A, B, C, DRB1 and DQB1; some 540 for DQA1; 606 for DPA1; and about 450 for DPB1. Four or five DR-DQ haplotypes were handled as single units for association and clustering because linkage in the cohort was strong. Every discovery cohort repertoire had been produced on one sequencing platform. To predict cytomegalovirus infection status, the study brought together high-throughput TCR immunosequencing, statistical association of individual TCRs with disease status, and machine learning. Along with the approximately 650-subject first cohort, a separate validation cohort of around 110 different subjects was used. Alongside the repertoire data, information on donor age, sex, ethnicity and CMV serostatus was compiled. To decide whether each TCR beta V gene segment behaved as functional or pseudogenic, an earlier analysis of fewer than 750 of the donors relied on high-throughput TCR beta sequencing. The genetic ancestry cluster associated with self-reported Caucasian donors included 81% of the roughly 380 genotyped donors. An early release that covered some 640 HLA-typed donors contained approximately 290 gigabases of sequencing data and 80 million or so unique TCR sequences. HLA typing included class I and class II loci at four-digit resolution. In a later genetic analysis, genome-wide SNP genotypes for about three fifths of the roughly 670 donors were used, and that subset was treated as a discovery cohort. Across around 400 genotyped donors of the cohort, an average of approximately 200,000 unique TCR beta nucleotide sequences per donor were sequenced, and roughly a sixth of those sequences were non-productive. The study was designed to test whether signatures of past pathogen exposure could be identified by cataloging public T cell receptors. The study used immunosequencing to profile the T cell repertoires of some 600 subjects and linked those repertoires to cytomegalovirus serostatus. To study patterns of TCR occurrence, a later analysis re-analyzed previously published TCR beta repertoires from 500 to 850 donors and added high-resolution HLA genotyping. Results and caveats for the whole study, not just this receptor: In a later analysis, over 15,000 TCR beta sequences were associated with specific HLA alleles at a false discovery rate of 0.05. A cluster of highly shared sequence variants was judged likely to represent a technical artifact of the sequencing pipeline. A further reported finding was that TCR beta sequences accurately predicted the HLA-A and HLA-B alleles for most subjects in the first cohort. The 87-base-pair reads could not distinguish some IMGT-functional V segments, including TRBV6-2 and TRBV6-3, so those segments were excluded. Most TCR sequences were seen in very few donors, while some public TCRs were found in many individuals. Compared with equally common non-associated chains, HLA-associated TCR beta chains in a later analysis were more clonally expanded and had lower generation probabilities. Roughly uniform sequencing depth across donors was assumed in presence/absence analyses, although this assumption may not hold. Because HLA typing was missing for some donors at each locus, association tests included only the typed subset. In both the original and validation cohorts, the classifier was reported to diagnose cytomegalovirus status with high specificity and sensitivity. Correlated functional status among segregating V segments might reflect linkage disequilibrium, but an unknown experimental factor could not be ruled out. The study listed approximately 160 TCR beta chains as associated with cytomegalovirus. In vitro tests confirmed that three of the cytomegalovirus-associated TCR beta chains recognize cytomegalovirus antigens. In a later analysis, TCR association rates were found to vary across HLA loci, with the most associated TCRs seen for DRB1 alleles and the fewest for HLA-C alleles. The only immune exposure information available for the cohort was CMV serostatus. In a later analysis, most CMV-associated TCR beta chains were found to appear HLA-restricted, with HLA associations seemingly driven largely by CMV exposure. In a later genetic analysis, a missense DCLRE1C variant was associated with V-gene and J-gene trimming of TCR beta chains, and the association was replicated in an independent cohort. Assigning TCR associations to individual alleles was difficult when HLA alleles, especially DR and DQ, strongly co-occurred. Compared with the roughly 670-donor mean, donors in an Asian-associated ancestry cluster had fewer N-insertions in productive TCRs, according to a later genetic analysis. Because counts were too low, under 20 rarely observed V segments, including chromosome 9 orphons, were left out of the earlier analysis of about 500 of the donors. The authors suggested that the approach could potentially be generalized to other disease states and immunological phenotypes. In an earlier analysis of some 500 of the donors, most TCR beta V segments were observed in productive rearrangements about 90% or about 30% of the time, broadly matching IMGT annotations. Several of the top co-occurrence clusters appeared to be linked to parvovirus B19, influenza, CMV and Epstein-Barr virus, according to a later analysis. The cohort was sequenced for TCR beta chains only, and without alpha or paired-chain data the features that could be detected were limited.

Library preparation was by the immunoSEQ multiplex PCR assay. For the multiplex PCR, a mixture combining 60 forward primers for TCR Vbeta segments and 13 reverse primers for TCR Jbeta segments was used. Amplification of the CDR3 region of rearranged TCR beta genes was performed with a multiplex PCR assay on genomic DNA. On the Illumina HiSeq System, the amplified TCR beta libraries were sequenced as 87-base-pair reads. Processing in the source paper ran as follows. A later analysis tallied roughly 78 million unique TCR beta chains across the 640 or so repertoires, and some 12 million of those chains were shared by two or more donors. Raw reads were error-corrected and collapsed into unique sequences with a nearest-neighbor algorithm that merged closely related sequences to remove PCR and sequencing errors. V, D and J gene segments were assigned by aligning CDR3 sequences to IMGT reference sequences. Each retained sequence needed at least a six-nucleotide match to both a V gene segment and a J gene segment. A rearrangement was called productive if the CDR3 had no stop codons and remained in frame with V and J, and every other rearrangement was called non-productive. CDR3 was defined by IMGT convention, running from the second conserved V-encoded cysteine to the conserved J-encoded phenylalanine. Sequences without an unambiguous match to a single V gene segment were excluded from the earlier analysis of approximately 600 of the donors. In an earlier analysis of several hundred of the donors, V segments were called functional above 56.7% productive rearrangements and were called segregating when the between-donor standard deviation exceeded 5%. A statistical classification framework was built for diagnosing cytomegalovirus status from the catalog of TCR beta chain sequences. In a later analysis, TCR nucleotide sequences were compared against IMGT/GENE-DB human TR gene sequences so that V and J genes could be assigned. A later analysis assigned CDR3 sequences and most-parsimonious VDJ recombination scenarios with the TCRdist pipeline. A later analysis defined each TCR beta chain by its CDR3 amino acid sequence plus V-gene family, and excluded reads lacking a unique V-gene family. As a way to deal with suspected cross-contamination and a sequencing artifact, a later analysis dropped over 550 nucleotide sequences that were highly shared and had low generation probability. In a later analysis, a clonal expansion index was calculated for each public chain from normalized within-repertoire ranks of inferred template counts. In a later analysis, generation probabilities were computed using a VDJ recombination model fitted to out-of-frame rearrangements, and the results were checked against IGoR. A later analysis scored TCR-TCR, TCR-HLA and TCR-CMV co-occurrence with hypergeometric tests, applying a repertoire-size bias correction to TCR pairs. A later analysis estimated false discovery rates by permuting HLA or CMV assignments 20 times. In a later analysis, co-occurring TCRs were grouped using DBSCAN, with TCRdist sequence similarity added in when clustering inside HLA-allele-positive subsets. Co-occurrence clustering excluded repertoires with fewer than 30,000 or more than 120,000 public chains, plus five with anomalous nucleotide sharing. The immuneACCESS repertoire file appears here via TCRdb, limited to in-frame rearrangements. These files lack a portion of the clones; in checked studies, under half of the deficit traces to unresolved V genes, and the cause of the others is not known. V and J calls plus clone size are reproduced from that table; the DNA served to infer D and trimming. Counted in this sample were more than 85,000 clones; less than 65% of them appeared once. The ten most abundant clones make up roughly 6.8% of the sample.

In total, just over 650 healthy bone marrow donors made up the cohort. All cohort members were sampled while nominally healthy, although unrecorded immune exposures were likely present. The donor tested CMV seronegative, placing the donor among the 350 to 400 seronegative members of the cohort. A peripheral blood sample was collected from each donor, and TCR beta sequencing was performed on peripheral blood mononuclear cells. The Qiagen DNeasy Blood Extraction Kit was used to extract genomic DNA from the blood cell samples. From the cysteine through the phenylalanine, the CDR3 covers 15 amino acids. Just the 45-base CDR3 DNA is kept, in frame starting at base 1. V loses 7 bases at its end and J loses 2 bases; junction bases beyond the gene matches: 5. The germline V gene encodes CDR1 SNHLY and CDR2 FYNNEI. A remark on this clone: Its specific antigen is unknown. One base away there is no much larger clone; base qualities are not given.

The sequence was collected from a woman aged 30 to 39 in good health and CMV-seronegative. The chain was built from TRBV2 and TRBJ2-7; TRBD2 agrees with 13 junctional bases. The sample comprised PBMCs. In nucleotides, the sequence is TGTGCCAGCACCTCGGGGACTAGCGGGACCTACGAGCAGTACTTC. This yields the protein CASTSGTSGTYEQYF.